This TCR beta chain was identified in a study of vaccination effects on CD4 cells after COVID-19. Under the ViraFEST assay, PBMC were stimulated with viral peptide pools so that antigen-specific CD4+ T cells expanded. Sequencing was performed afterwards. Following 10 days of culture, CD4+ T cells were isolated. Vaccine administered to participants consisted of two doses of either BNT162b2 or mRNA-1273. Among the vaccine recipients, none had a prior SARS-CoV-2 infection, and nucleocapsid antibodies were negative. Half-medium replacement with IL-2 medium occurred on days 3 and 7. Study observations and caveats: Small numbers of convalescent patients limited the study. It also lacked early post-infection timepoints.

The CDR3 runs to 16 residues. The J segment lost 7 bases and the V segment lost 4 bases, leaving 14 bases of the junction unmatched. With respect to this clone: What it recognizes is unknown.

Measured with immunoSEQ multiplex PCR; TCRdb has only the in-frame clones, and not every one. The sample lists 55,000 to 70,000 clones, around three quarters occurring once. This TCR was sampled from a human donor who received a COVID-19 vaccine. The sequencing here drew on CD4+ T cells from PBMCs cultured with HCoV-OC43 spike peptides, taken after COVID-19 vaccination. Subset: HCoV-OC43 spike overlapping peptide pool stimulation. The chain uses TRBV5-3 and TRBJ2-5; TRBD1 matches 9 bases. TRBV5-3 is an open reading frame, and its role is uncertain. This chain's CDR3 is CARSVIRDRVQGTQYF. Here the CDR3 DNA reads TGTGCCAGAAGCGTAATACGGGACAGGGTTCAGGGGACCCAGTACTTC.